This T cell receptor (beta chain) is drawn from a study of human T cells and chemical hapten exposure. Concerning this clonotype: Its antigen is undetermined.

Time point denoted: patch test 3, about 24 weeks after DPC sensitization. The treatment is: therapeutic diphenylcyclopropenone sensitization with weekly scalp DPC. Alopecia patients, 18 to 70 years old and DPC-suitable, served as donors. Germline loops: CDR1 SGHRS, CDR2 YFSETQ. V was shortened by 4 bases and J by 1 base, with 14 bases between the two germline ends. The CDR3 spans 15 residues. General study points: No shift was seen in TCRs above 1 in 1000 frequency with DPC sensitization. It was expanded TCRs that formed significantly more large CDR3 similarity clusters than controls did.

Individual cDNA molecules (in the library) carried attached unique molecular identifiers. One entry per CDR3 protein, called by TCRdb with MiXCR from the RACE reads. Of roughly 71,000 distinct CDR3 sequences in the sample, approximately 10% were seen once. The sequence came from a woman between 50 and 59 years old with alopecia areata. Some clones in this sample may be carry-over from other donors' samples. Sequences were derived from whole blood, sampled in connection with sensitization to the hapten diphenylcyclopropenone (DPC). The chain couples TRBV5-1 to TRBJ1-1; a possible D gene is TRBD1 (5 bases). This CDR3 is CASSPGRGENTEAFF. The CDR3 nucleotides read TGCGCCAGCAGCCCGGGCCGGGGCGAGAACACTGAAGCTTTCTTT.